This T cell receptor beta chain emerged from a study of regulatory T cells in long-lasting Graves disease. Across the whole study: Over-5-year antithyroid drug use with positive TSH receptor antibodies defined persistent Graves' disease in the study.

Trimming shortened V by 6 bases and J by 4 bases, and 12 bases separated the two germline ends. The CDR3 runs 13 residues. Study conclusions and caveats: There were preferences for TRBV28, TRBJ1-2 and TRBJ2-5 in persistent disease.

Sequencing libraries for TCR beta were prepared with iRepertoire HTBI primers and Arm-PCR of CDR3 regions. In TCRdb, the multiplex PCR reads were re-called with MiXCR into one record per CDR3 protein. The sample contains approximately 440,000 distinct CDR3 sequences, around 22% of which appear only once. Regarding time point: persistent/refractory GD, antithyroid drugs over 5 years with positive TRAb. The TCR library was made from RNA extracted from PBMCs. This clonotype was seen more than once but under ten times. The target antigen is unknown. V is TRBV12-3 or TRBV12-4 and J is TRBJ1-2, with D perhaps matching TRBD1 (5 bases). The receptor comes from a female donor with Graves disease. The material was peripheral blood mononuclear cells (PBMCs), obtained when the disease was refractory, from a patient treated with antithyroid drugs. CDR3 residues: CASRSGLIYGYTF. The CDR3 DNA sequence: TGTGCCAGCAGGTCGGGACTTATCTATGGCTACACCTTC.